The 12 T cell receptor beta chains given below trace back to one sample, sequenced in a study of blood T cell repertoires in COVID-19. Sequencing used immunoSEQ multiplex PCR; TCRdb keeps in-frame clones, though not all of them. Of around 33,000 clones listed, 90% are singletons. Sample: peripheral blood. All receptors come from an older man with acute or convalescent COVID-19.

This clone was picked up one time. The chain combines TRBV7-8 with TRBJ2-7; 7 bases align to TRBD1. The germline V gene encodes CDR1 SGHVS and CDR2 FQNEAQ. V lost 6 bases and J lost 3; bases outside the gene matches: 14. The CDR3 extends over 16 amino acids. The CDR3 DNA reads TGTGCCAGCAGTGTTAGGGACAGAGCTATGTTCTACGAGCAGTACTTC. It yields the protein CASSVRDRAMFYEQYF.

The chain carries TRBV7-6 and TRBJ1-1; 8 bases are a match to TRBD1. The germline gives CDR1 SGHVS, CDR2 FNYEAQ. V shed 1 base and J 0 bases; nucleotides not matched to a gene: 4. The CDR3 consists of 16 residues. CDR3 sequence reads: CASSLVGTGLNTEAFF. In DNA form, the CDR3 reads TGTGCCAGCAGCTTAGTCGGGACAGGCCTGAACACTGAAGCTTTCTTT.

This rearrangement joins TRBV6-5 to TRBJ1-1; a weak D match, TRBD1 (5 bases). V was pared by 6 bases and J by 1 base, with 12 bases between. Looked up from germline, CDR1 is MNHEY and CDR2 is SVGAGI. CDR3 size: 14 residues. The CDR3 DNA sequence: TGTGCCAGCAGATTGGGGGGGTCGAACACTGAAGCTTTCTTT. It specifies CASRLGGSNTEAFF.

The chain has TRBV5-1 and TRBJ1-2; 7 bases line up with TRBD1. CDR1 SGHRS and CDR2 YFSETQ come from the germline V gene. With V trimmed by 1 base and J by 4 bases, 7 bases remained unmatched. The CDR3 loop spans 15 amino acids. The CDR3 sequence is CASSLPTGPSYGYTF. In DNA, the CDR3 is TGCGCCAGCAGCTTGCCGACAGGGCCCTCCTATGGCTACACCTTC.

This chain connects TRBV3-1 (or the pseudogene TRBV3-2) to TRBJ1-4; D might be TRBD1 (5 bases). The CDR3 is 17 residues long. V was cut by 2 bases and J by 5 bases, with 18 bases left in between. The germline gives CDR1 LGHDT, CDR2 YNNKEL (reference sequence). CDR3 sequence reads: CASSQKLGGGKNEKLFF. In DNA form, the CDR3 reads TGTGCCAGCAGCCAAAAGCTGGGGGGGGGAAAGAATGAAAAACTGTTTTTT.

Relative to its sample, this clone is medium-sized. The V call is TRBV7-9, the J call TRBJ1-6; unclear D gene. The germline CDR1 and CDR2 sequences are SEHNR and FQNEAQ (reference sequence). The CDR3 has 14 amino acids. The V gene lost 3 bases and the J gene lost 9 bases, with 12 bases spanning the gap. CDR3 residues: CASSFEGIGSPLHF. In nucleotides, the CDR3 is TGTGCCAGCAGCTTTGAGGGTATAGGTTCACCCCTCCACTTT. Full variable domain (rest looked up from reference TRBV7-9 and TRBJ1-6): DTGVSQNPRHKITKRGQNVTFRCDPISEHNRLYWYRQTLGQGPEFLTYFQNEAQLEKSRLLSDRFSAERPKGSFSTLEIQRTEQGDSAMYLCASSFEGIGSPLHFGNGTRLTVT.

The J gene is TRBJ2-5, the V gene TRBV18, with 7 bases aligning to TRBD1. The CDR3 is 14 residues long. The germline gives CDR1 KGHSH, CDR2 LQKENI. Trimming at V came to 2 bases and at J to 7 bases, leaving 7 bases not matched to a gene. The CDR3 DNA sequence: TGTGCCAGCTCACCAGTCGGTACAGGGGTGACCCAGTACTTC. Residues: CASSPVGTGVTQYF.

The chain links TRBV5-1 to TRBJ1-5; 9 nucleotides line up with TRBD1. The CDR3 has 15 amino acids. After removal of 4 bases from V and 3 bases from J, the junction contained 5 bases not matched to a gene. Germline V gives CDR1 SGHRS, CDR2 YFSETQ. The CDR3 here is CASSRGTGNNQPQHF. CDR3 in DNA: TGCGCCAGCAGCCGAGGGACAGGGAACAATCAGCCCCAGCATTTT.

Here the CDR3 DNA reads TGTGCCAGCAGTTACTCGGTAGATCAGCCCCAGCATTTT. The encoded protein is CASSYSVDQPQHF. J is TRBJ1-5 and V is TRBV6-5; unclear D gene. Trimming removed 0 bases at V and 5 bases at J, with 5 bases between. Germline V gene data show CDR1 as MNHEY and CDR2 as SVGAGI. The CDR3 runs to 13 residues.

The V call is TRBV7-2, the J call TRBJ1-4; 8 positions match TRBD1. CDR3 length equals 14 residues. The J segment lost 8 bases and the V segment lost 3 bases, leaving 5 bases of the junction unmatched. CDR1 and CDR2 from the germline V gene are SGHTA and FQGNSA. The CDR3 is CASSFRGLGEKLFF. The CDR3, as DNA: TGTGCCAGCAGCTTCAGGGGGCTCGGGGAAAAACTGTTTTTT.

J is TRBJ2-7 and V is TRBV9, with D uncertain. Trimming stripped 4 bases from V and 7 bases from J, with 18 bases between. This CDR3 has 14 amino acids. Germline assignment: CDR1 SGDLS and CDR2 YYNGEE. CDR3: CASSPTTQAGEQYF. In DNA form, the CDR3 reads TGTGCCAGCAGCCCAACGACCCAGGCTGGGGAGCAGTACTTC. Looking up the rest from reference TRBV9 and TRBJ2-7 gives the full variable domain: DSGVTQTPKHLITATGQRVTLRCSPRSGDLSVYWYQQSLDQGLQFLIQYYNGEERAKGNILERFSAQQFPDLHSELNLSSLELGDSALYFCASSPTTQAGEQYFGPGTRLTVT.

CDR3 residues: CASSERTGGRSPLHF. DNA of the CDR3: TGCGCCAGCAGTGAGAGGACAGGGGGCCGTTCACCCCTCCACTTT. This chain uses TRBV10-1 with TRBJ1-6; 11 bases map to TRBD1. The V gene's germline CDR1 is WNHNN and CDR2 SYGVQD (reference sequence). Losses at the gene ends were 2 bases for V and 9 bases for J; bases not matched to a gene: 3. CDR3 length equals 15 residues.